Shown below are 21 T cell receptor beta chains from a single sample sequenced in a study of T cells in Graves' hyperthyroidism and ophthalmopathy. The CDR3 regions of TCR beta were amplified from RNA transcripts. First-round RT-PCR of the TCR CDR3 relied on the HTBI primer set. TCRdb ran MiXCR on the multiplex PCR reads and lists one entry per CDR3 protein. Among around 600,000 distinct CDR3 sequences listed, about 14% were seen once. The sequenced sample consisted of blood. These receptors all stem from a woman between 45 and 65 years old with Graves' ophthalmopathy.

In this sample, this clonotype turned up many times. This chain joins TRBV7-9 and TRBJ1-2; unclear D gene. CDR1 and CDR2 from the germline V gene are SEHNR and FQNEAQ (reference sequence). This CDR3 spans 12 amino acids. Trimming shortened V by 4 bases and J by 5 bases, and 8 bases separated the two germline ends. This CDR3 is CASSSSAYGYTF. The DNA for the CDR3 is TGTGCCAGCAGCTCTTCAGCTTATGGCTACACCTTC. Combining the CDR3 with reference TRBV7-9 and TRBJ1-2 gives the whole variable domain DTGVSQNPRHKITKRGQNVTFRCDPISEHNRLYWYRQTLGQGPEFLTYFQNEAQLEKSRLLSDRFSAERPKGSFSTLEIQRTEQGDSAMYLCASSSSAYGYTFGSGTRLTVV.

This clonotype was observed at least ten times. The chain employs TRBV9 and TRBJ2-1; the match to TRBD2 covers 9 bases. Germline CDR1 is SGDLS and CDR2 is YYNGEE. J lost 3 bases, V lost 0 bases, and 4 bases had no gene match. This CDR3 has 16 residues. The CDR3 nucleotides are TGTGCCAGCAGCGTAGCGGCGGGAGGGGTCTACAATGAGCAGTTCTTC. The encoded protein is CASSVAAGGVYNEQFF. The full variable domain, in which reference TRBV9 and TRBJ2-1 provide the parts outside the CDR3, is DSGVTQTPKHLITATGQRVTLRCSPRSGDLSVYWYQQSLDQGLQFLIQYYNGEERAKGNILERFSAQQFPDLHSELNLSSLELGDSALYFCASSVAAGGVYNEQFFGPGTRLTVL.

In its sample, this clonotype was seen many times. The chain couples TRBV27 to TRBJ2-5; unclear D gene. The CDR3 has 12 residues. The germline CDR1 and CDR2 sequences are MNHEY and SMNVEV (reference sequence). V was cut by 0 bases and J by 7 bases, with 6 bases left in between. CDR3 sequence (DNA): TGTGCCAGCAGTTTATCCGGTGGGACCCAGTACTTC. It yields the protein CASSLSGGTQYF.

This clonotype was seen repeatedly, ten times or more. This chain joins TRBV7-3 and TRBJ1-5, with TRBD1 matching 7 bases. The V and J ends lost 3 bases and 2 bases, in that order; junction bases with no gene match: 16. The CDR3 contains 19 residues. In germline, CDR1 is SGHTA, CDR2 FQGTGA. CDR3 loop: CASSFFPPLDRDGNQPQHF. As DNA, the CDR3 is TGTGCCAGCAGCTTTTTCCCGCCTCTCGACAGGGATGGCAATCAGCCCCAGCATTTT.

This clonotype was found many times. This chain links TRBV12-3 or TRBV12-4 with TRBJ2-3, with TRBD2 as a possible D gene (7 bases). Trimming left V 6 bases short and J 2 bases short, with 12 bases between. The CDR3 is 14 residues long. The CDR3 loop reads CASRRGGATDTQYF. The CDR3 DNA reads TGTGCCAGCAGGAGGGGGGGAGCCACAGATACGCAGTATTTT.

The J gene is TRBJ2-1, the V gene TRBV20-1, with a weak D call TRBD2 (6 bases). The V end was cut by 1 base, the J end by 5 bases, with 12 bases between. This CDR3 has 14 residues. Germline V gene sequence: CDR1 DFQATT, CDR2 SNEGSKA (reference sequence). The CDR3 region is CSARGGSGNNEQFF. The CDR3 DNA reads TGCAGTGCTAGAGGGGGTAGCGGAAACAATGAGCAGTTCTTC.

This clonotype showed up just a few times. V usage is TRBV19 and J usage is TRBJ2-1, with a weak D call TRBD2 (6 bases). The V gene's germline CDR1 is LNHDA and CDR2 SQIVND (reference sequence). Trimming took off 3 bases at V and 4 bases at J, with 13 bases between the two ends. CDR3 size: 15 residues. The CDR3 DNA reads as TGTGCCAGTAGTATCCCTAGCGAATTATACAATGAGCAGTTCTTC. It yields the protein CASSIPSELYNEQFF.

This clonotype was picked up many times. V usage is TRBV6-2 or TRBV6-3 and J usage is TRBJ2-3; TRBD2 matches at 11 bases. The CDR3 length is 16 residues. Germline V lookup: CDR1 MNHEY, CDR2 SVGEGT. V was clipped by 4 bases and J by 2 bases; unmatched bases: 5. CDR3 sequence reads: CASSSLAGVFTDTQYF. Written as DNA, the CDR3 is TGTGCCAGCAGTTCACTAGCGGGAGTCTTCACAGATACGCAGTATTTT.

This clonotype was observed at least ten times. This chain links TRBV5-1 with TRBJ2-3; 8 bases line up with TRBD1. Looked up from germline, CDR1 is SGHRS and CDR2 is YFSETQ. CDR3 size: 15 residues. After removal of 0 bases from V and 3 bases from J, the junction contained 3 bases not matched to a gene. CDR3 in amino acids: CASSLDRTGTDTQYF. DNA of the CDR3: TGCGCCAGCAGCTTGGACCGGACAGGGACAGATACGCAGTATTTT.

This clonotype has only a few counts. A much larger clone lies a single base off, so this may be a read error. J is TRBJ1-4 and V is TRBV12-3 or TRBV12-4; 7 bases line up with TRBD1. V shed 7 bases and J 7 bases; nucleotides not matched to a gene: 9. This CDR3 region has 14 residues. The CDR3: CASTTTRGAEKLFF. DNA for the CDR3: TGTGCCAGCACCACAACCAGGGGGGCTGAAAAACTGTTTTTT.

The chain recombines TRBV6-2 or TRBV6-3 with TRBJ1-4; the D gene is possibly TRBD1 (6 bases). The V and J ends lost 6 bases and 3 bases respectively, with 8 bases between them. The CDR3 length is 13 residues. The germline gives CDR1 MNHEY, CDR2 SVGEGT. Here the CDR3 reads CASSDRSNEKLFF. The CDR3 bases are TGTGCCAGCAGCGACAGGTCTAATGAAAAACTGTTTTTT.

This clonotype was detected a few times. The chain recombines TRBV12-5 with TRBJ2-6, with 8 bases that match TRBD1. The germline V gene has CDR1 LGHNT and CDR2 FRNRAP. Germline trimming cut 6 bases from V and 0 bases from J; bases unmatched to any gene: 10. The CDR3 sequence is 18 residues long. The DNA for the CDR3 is TGTGCTAGTGGGACGGACAGGGCTACGCGCTCTGGGGCCAACGTCCTGACTTTC. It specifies CASGTDRATRSGANVLTF.

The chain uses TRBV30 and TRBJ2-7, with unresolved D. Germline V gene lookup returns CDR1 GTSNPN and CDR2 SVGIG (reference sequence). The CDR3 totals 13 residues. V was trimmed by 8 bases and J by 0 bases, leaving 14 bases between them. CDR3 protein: CARNERSSYEQYF. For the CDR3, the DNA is TGTGCCAGGAACGAGAGGAGCTCCTACGAGCAGTACTTC.

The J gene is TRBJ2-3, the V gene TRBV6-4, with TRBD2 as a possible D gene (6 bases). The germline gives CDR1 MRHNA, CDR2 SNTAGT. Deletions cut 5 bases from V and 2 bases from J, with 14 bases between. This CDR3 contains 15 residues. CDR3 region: CASSNSGKPTDTQYF. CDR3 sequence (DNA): TGTGCCAGCAGTAATAGCGGTAAACCCACAGATACGCAGTATTTT.

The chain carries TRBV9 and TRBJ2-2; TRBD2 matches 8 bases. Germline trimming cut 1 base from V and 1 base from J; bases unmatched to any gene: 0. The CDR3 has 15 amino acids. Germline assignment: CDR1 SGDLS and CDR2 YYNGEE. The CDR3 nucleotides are TGTGCCAGCAGCGTAAGCGGGAGGAACACCGGGGAGCTGTTTTTT. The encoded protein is CASSVSGRNTGELFF.

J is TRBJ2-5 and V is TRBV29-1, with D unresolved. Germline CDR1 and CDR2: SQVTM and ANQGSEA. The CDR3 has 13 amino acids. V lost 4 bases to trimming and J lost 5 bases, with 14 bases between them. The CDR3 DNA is TGCAGCGTTGGCCTCAAGCTGAGGGAGACCCAGTACTTC. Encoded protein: CSVGLKLRETQYF. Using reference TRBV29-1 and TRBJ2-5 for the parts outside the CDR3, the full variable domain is SAVISQKPSRDICQRGTSLTIQCQVDSQVTMMFWYRQQPGQSLTLIATANQGSEATYESGFVIDKFPISRPNLTFSTLTVSNMSPEDSSIYLCSVGLKLRETQYFGPGTRLLVL.

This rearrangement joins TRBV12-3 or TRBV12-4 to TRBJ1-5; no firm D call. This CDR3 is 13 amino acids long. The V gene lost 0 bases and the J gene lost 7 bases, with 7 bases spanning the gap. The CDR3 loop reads CASSLATTQPQHF. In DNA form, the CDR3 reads TGTGCCAGCAGTTTAGCTACCACCCAGCCCCAGCATTTT.

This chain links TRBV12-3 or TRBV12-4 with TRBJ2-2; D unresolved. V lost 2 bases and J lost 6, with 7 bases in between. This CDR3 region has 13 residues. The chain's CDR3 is CASSLFPAGELFF. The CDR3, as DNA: TGTGCCAGCAGTTTATTCCCGGCCGGGGAGCTGTTTTTT.

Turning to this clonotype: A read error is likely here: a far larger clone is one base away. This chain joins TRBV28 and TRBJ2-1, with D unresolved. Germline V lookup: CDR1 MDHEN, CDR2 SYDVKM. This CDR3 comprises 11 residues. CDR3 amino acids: CANSYLNEQFF. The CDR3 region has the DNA TGTGCCAACAGTTATTTGAATGAGCAGTTCTTC.

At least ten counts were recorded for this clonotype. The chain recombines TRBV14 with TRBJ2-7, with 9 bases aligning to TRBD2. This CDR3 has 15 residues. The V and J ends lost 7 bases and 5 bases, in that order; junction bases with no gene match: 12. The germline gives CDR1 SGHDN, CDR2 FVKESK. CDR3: CASTGSGRGVHEQYF. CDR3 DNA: TGTGCCAGCACCGGTAGCGGGAGAGGGGTCCACGAGCAGTACTTC.

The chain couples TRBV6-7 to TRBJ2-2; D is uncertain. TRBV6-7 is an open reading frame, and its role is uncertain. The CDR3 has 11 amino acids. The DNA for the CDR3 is TGTGAGGCTGGGAACACCGGGGAGCTGTTTTTT. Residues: CEAGNTGELFF.